Below, 18 T cell receptor beta chains from the same sample are listed, as sequenced in a study of cytomegalovirus exposure and HLA in healthy donors. Data came from immunoSEQ multiplex PCR; TCRdb stores just in-frame clones and leaves some out. The sample carries over 250,000 clones, roughly 87% recorded once. Sequencing was carried out using PBMCs. The receptors come from a woman in her twenties or thirties in good health and CMV-seropositive.

This chain links TRBV19 with TRBJ2-3; TRBD1 aligns across 9 bases. CDR3 length equals 14 residues. J lost 3 bases, V lost 5 bases, and 3 bases had no gene match. Germline-derived CDR1 and CDR2 are LNHDA and SQIVND (reference sequence). The CDR3 loop is CASSAGQGTDTQYF. The CDR3 DNA sequence: TGTGCCAGTAGTGCGGGACAGGGAACAGATACGCAGTATTTT.

The chain joins TRBV27 to TRBJ1-2, with 11 bases lining up with TRBD1. The CDR3 totals 14 residues. V lost 6 bases to trimming and J lost 8 bases; unmatched junction nucleotides: 8. Germline CDR1 MNHEY, CDR2 SMNVEV (reference sequence). The CDR3 loop is CASRRTGGEGGYTF. DNA for the CDR3: TGTGCCAGCAGAAGGACAGGGGGCGAGGGGGGCTACACCTTC.

The chain employs TRBV6-5 and TRBJ2-2; a weak D match, TRBD2 (6 bases). The V end lost 2 bases, the J end lost 4 bases, and 14 bases lay between the germline ends. In germline, CDR1 is MNHEY, CDR2 SVGAGI. The CDR3 loop spans 16 amino acids. The CDR3 region is CASSYANLAATGELFF. The CDR3 DNA is TGTGCCAGCAGTTACGCGAATTTAGCGGCCACCGGGGAGCTGTTTTTT.

This clone occurred many times. The chain joins TRBV27 to TRBJ2-7; TRBD1 agrees at 8 bases. Per germline, CDR1 MNHEY and CDR2 SMNVEV (reference sequence). The CDR3 extends over 15 amino acids. V lost 0 bases and J lost 3; bases outside the gene matches: 4. The CDR3 sequence: CASSLSRTGSYEQYF. The CDR3 DNA reads TGTGCCAGCAGTTTATCTAGGACAGGGAGCTACGAGCAGTACTTC.

The chain employs TRBV20-1 and TRBJ2-5; 7 nucleotides agree with TRBD1. Trimming took 3 bases from V and 9 from J; bases not matched to a gene: 4. The CDR3 is 11 amino acids. The germline gives CDR1 DFQATT, CDR2 SNEGSKA (reference sequence). This chain's CDR3 is CSARAQGSQYF. In nucleotides, the CDR3 is TGCAGTGCTAGGGCACAGGGGTCCCAGTACTTC.

In regard to this clone: Other DNA sequences of this sample code for an identical CDR3. The genes are TRBV20-1 and TRBJ2-7; 7 positions match TRBD1. The V segment lost 5 bases and the J segment 3 bases; nucleotides outside the gene matches: 1. The CDR3 sequence is 11 residues long. Germline-derived CDR1 and CDR2 are DFQATT and SNEGSKA (reference sequence). The CDR3 nucleotides read TGCAGTGCTCGGGACAGCTACGAGCAGTACTTC. Translating gives CSARDSYEQYF.

The chain recombines TRBV7-9 with TRBJ2-5; the D gene could be TRBD1 or TRBD2 (6 bases each). V was trimmed by 7 bases and J by 10 bases, leaving 22 bases between them. Germline assignment: CDR1 SEHNR and CDR2 FQNEAQ (reference sequence). The CDR3 covers 14 residues. The CDR3 region is CASTKRGPGHHQYF. The CDR3 DNA reads as TGTGCCAGCACCAAACGGGGGCCAGGACACCACCAGTACTTC.

The chain couples TRBV7-9 to TRBJ1-2; TRBD1 matches 9 bases. V was pared by 4 bases and J by 3 bases, with 6 bases of the junction left unmatched. The CDR3 extends over 15 amino acids. CDR1 is SEHNR, CDR2 FQNEAQ, per germline (reference sequence). The CDR3 region is CASSYETGGYYGYTF. The CDR3 DNA sequence: TGTGCCAGCAGCTACGAGACAGGGGGTTACTATGGCTACACCTTC.

This clone showed up just once. The chain uses TRBV4-3 and TRBJ2-3, with TRBD2 as a possible D gene (6 bases). CDR1 is LGHNA and CDR2 is YSLEER in the germline V gene. CDR3 length equals 14 residues. Trimming left V 3 bases short and J 7 bases short, with 14 bases between. CDR3 coding DNA: TGCGCCAGCAGCCACTCCCGTAGCGGATATACGCAGTATTTT. Residues: CASSHSRSGYTQYF.

This sequence joins TRBV27 and TRBJ1-6; 7 bases are shared with TRBD1. After removal of 5 bases from V and 7 bases from J, the junction contained 14 bases not matched to a gene. CDR1 and CDR2 from the germline V gene are MNHEY and SMNVEV (reference sequence). The CDR3 covers 17 residues. In DNA, the CDR3 is TGTGCCAGCAGTGTTATCGGACAGGCCCCAGGGAATTCACCCCTCCACTTT. It encodes CASSVIGQAPGNSPLHF.

V usage is TRBV2 and J usage is TRBJ2-3, with D possibly matching TRBD2 (6 bases). Looked up from germline, CDR1 is SNHLY and CDR2 is FYNNEI. This CDR3 spans 14 amino acids. V lost 8 bases to trimming and J lost 3 bases, with 15 bases between them. CDR3 nucleotide sequence: TGTGCCAGCGGTGCTAGCGCCTATACAGATACGCAGTATTTT. Translating gives CASGASAYTDTQYF.

The chain carries TRBV6-5 and TRBJ1-6; TRBD1 might be the D (5 bases). Germline CDR1 MNHEY, CDR2 SVGAGI. V gave up 5 bases and J gave up 5 bases, with 13 bases separating them. This CDR3 is 15 amino acids long. DNA of the CDR3: TGTGCCAGCAGTCAGCTCGACAGAAATAATTCACCCCTCCACTTT. Translating it yields CASSQLDRNNSPLHF.

V gene TRBV7-2 combines with J gene TRBJ2-7; 8 bases line up with TRBD2. The germline CDR1 and CDR2 sequences are SGHTA and FQGNSA. The V segment lost 6 bases and the J segment 5 bases; nucleotides outside the gene matches: 12. The CDR3 is 15 residues long. The CDR3 DNA reads as TGTGCCAGCAGATCTAGTAGCGGGGCTCTAAACGAGCAGTACTTC. It codes for CASRSSSGALNEQYF. Complete variable domain (other parts from reference TRBV7-2 and TRBJ2-7): GAGVSQSPSNKVTEKGKDVELRCDPISGHTALYWYRQSLGQGLEFLIYFQGNSAPDKSGLPSDRFSAERTGGSVSTLTIQRTQQEDSAVYLCASRSSSGALNEQYFGPGTRLTVT.

This clone was picked up a small number of times. The chain joins TRBV7-8 to TRBJ2-5, with D hard to call. The germline CDR1 and CDR2 sequences are SGHVS and FQNEAQ. The CDR3 sequence is 14 residues long. V lost 4 bases to trimming and J lost 3 bases, with 12 bases between them. This CDR3 reads CASSSTGLKETQYF. The DNA for the CDR3 is TGTGCCAGCAGCTCCACCGGGCTAAAAGAGACCCAGTACTTC.

The chain recombines TRBV10-3 with TRBJ1-1, with 7 bases identical to TRBD1. This CDR3 spans 16 amino acids. Unmatched junction bases numbered 7, after V lost 3 bases and J lost 0 bases. Germline V gene sequence: CDR1 ENHRY, CDR2 SYGVKD. The CDR3 region is CAISEIQTGMNTEAFF. The DNA for the CDR3 is TGTGCCATCAGTGAAATTCAGACAGGGATGAACACTGAAGCTTTCTTT.

The chain employs TRBV7-2 and TRBJ2-1; maybe TRBD2 (5 bases). The CDR3 sequence is 14 residues long. V gave up 5 bases and J gave up 5 bases, with 13 bases separating them. Germline-derived CDR1 and CDR2 are SGHTA and FQGNSA. The CDR3 region has the DNA TGTGCCAGCAGCCCGGACTCCCTGGACAATGAGCAGTTCTTC. Protein: CASSPDSLDNEQFF.

The rearrangement links TRBV7-9 to TRBJ2-1, with 10 bases that match TRBD1. J was trimmed by 8 bases and V by 5 bases; bases with no gene match: 6. The CDR3 runs 14 residues. Germline V gene sequence: CDR1 SEHNR, CDR2 FQNEAQ (reference sequence). The CDR3 bases are TGTGCCAGCAGCCCGAGACAGGGGGCCTATGAGCAGTTCTTC. Its protein is CASSPRQGAYEQFF. Supplemented by reference TRBV7-9 and TRBJ2-1, the full variable domain reads DTGVSQNPRHKITKRGQNVTFRCDPISEHNRLYWYRQTLGQGPEFLTYFQNEAQLEKSRLLSDRFSAERPKGSFSTLEIQRTEQGDSAMYLCASSPRQGAYEQFFGPGTRLTVL.

This rearrangement joins TRBV6-5 to TRBJ2-2, with 12 bases lining up with TRBD2. The ends lost 1 base at V and 6 bases at J; junction bases unmatched: 3. This CDR3 region has 16 residues. From germline, CDR1 is MNHEY and CDR2 SVGAGI. The CDR3 region has the DNA TGTGCCAGCAGTTACTTGACTAGCGGGAGACCCGGGGAGCTGTTTTTT. Translating it yields CASSYLTSGRPGELFF.